A single sample gave rise to the 28 T cell receptor beta chains below, sequenced in a study of PD-L1 blockade in urothelial cancer. Assay: immunoSEQ multiplex PCR; the TCRdb copy retains only in-frame clones and omits some. Of some 41,000 clones in the sample, approximately 88% were seen once. Sequenced material: PBMCs, taken around atezolizumab (anti-PD-L1) treatment. Receptors originate from a man aged 80 or over with urothelial cancer.

This clone has just a few counts. This chain connects TRBV7-2 to TRBJ2-7; no reliable D call. The V gene lost 1 base and the J gene lost 0 bases, with 10 bases spanning the gap. Germline V gene lookup returns CDR1 SGHTA and CDR2 FQGNSA. The CDR3 sequence is 15 residues long. This CDR3 is CASSLGLEFSYEQYF. The CDR3 region has the DNA TGTGCCAGCAGCTTAGGTCTGGAGTTCTCCTACGAGCAGTACTTC. Looking up the rest from reference TRBV7-2 and TRBJ2-7 gives the full variable domain: GAGVSQSPSNKVTEKGKDVELRCDPISGHTALYWYRQSLGQGLEFLIYFQGNSAPDKSGLPSDRFSAERTGGSVSTLTIQRTQQEDSAVYLCASSLGLEFSYEQYFGPGTRLTVT.

This clone was seen once. The rearrangement joins TRBV2 to TRBJ1-2, with 8 positions matching TRBD1. Looked up from germline, CDR1 is SNHLY and CDR2 is FYNNEI. This CDR3 contains 18 residues. With 6 bases clipped from V and 3 bases from J, the junction kept 18 bases outside the gene matches. CDR3 in amino acids: CASRRLPRRDRRDYGYTF. CDR3 nucleotides: TGTGCCAGCAGGCGATTACCGCGCCGGGACAGGCGAGACTATGGCTACACCTTC.

This chain connects TRBV7-2 to TRBJ2-3; possible D gene TRBD1, 5 bases. Trimming took 3 bases from V and 2 from J, leaving 12 bases between them. The CDR3 loop spans 15 amino acids. Germline CDR1 SGHTA, CDR2 FQGNSA. CDR3 in amino acids: CASSLTDRPTDTQYF. The CDR3, as DNA: TGTGCCAGCAGCTTGACAGACAGACCCACAGATACGCAGTATTTT.

This chain links TRBV5-1 with TRBJ1-1, with TRBD1 as a possible D gene (6 bases). CDR1 is SGHRS and CDR2 is YFSETQ in the germline V gene. This CDR3 spans 13 amino acids. V dropped 3 bases and J dropped 2 bases, with 8 bases sitting between them. This CDR3 is CASSWTANTEAFF. The CDR3 DNA is TGCGCCAGCAGCTGGACAGCTAACACTGAAGCTTTCTTT.

The V call is TRBV7-8, the J call TRBJ1-1; 11 bases match TRBD1. Germline V CDR1 and CDR2: SGHVS, FQNEAQ. Trimming took 5 bases from V and 4 from J; bases not matched to a gene: 9. The CDR3 length is 16 residues. The CDR3 coding sequence is TGTGCCAGCAGCGCCGGGACCGGGACAGGGGGCACTGAAGCTTTCTTT. Its translation: CASSAGTGTGGTEAFF.

This chain joins TRBV9 and TRBJ2-2; D uncertain. This CDR3 is 14 amino acids long. Per the germline V gene, CDR1 is SGDLS and CDR2 is YYNGEE. Trimming pared 0 bases from V and 4 bases from J, leaving 7 bases between. CDR3 sequence (DNA): TGTGCCAGCAGCGTAGGACTCCCCACCGGGGAGCTGTTTTTT. Its translation: CASSVGLPTGELFF.

The rearrangement joins TRBV28 to TRBJ2-3, with 8 bases aligning to TRBD2. Per germline, CDR1 MDHEN and CDR2 SYDVKM. The CDR3 has 12 amino acids. Trimming removed 6 bases from V and 12 bases from J; junction bases left unmatched: 8. In DNA form, the CDR3 reads TGTGCCAGCAGCCCAGGGCGGGGGGCACAGTATTTT. Translating gives CASSPGRGAQYF.

The V call is TRBV11-3, the J call TRBJ1-2; a possible D gene is TRBD1 (6 bases). The V end lost 5 bases, the J end lost 7 bases, and 14 bases lay between the germline ends. From germline, CDR1 is SGHNT and CDR2 YENEEA. There are 13 residues in the CDR3. The CDR3 DNA follows: TGTGCCAGCAGCCGGGTGTGGGGGCCTGGCTACACCTTC. This codes for CASSRVWGPGYTF.

This chain connects TRBV6-1 to TRBJ2-5, with D perhaps matching TRBD2 (6 bases). CDR1 MNHNS and CDR2 SASEGT come from the germline V gene. CDR3 size: 14 residues. V gave up 7 bases and J gave up 1 base, with 13 bases separating them. The DNA for the CDR3 is TGTGCCAGCAACACCGGGACTCTCCAAGAGACCCAGTACTTC. This codes for CASNTGTLQETQYF.

The rearrangement joins TRBV5-1 to TRBJ2-3, with 13 bases identical to TRBD2. V shed 7 bases and J 2 bases; nucleotides not matched to a gene: 4. This CDR3 is built from 15 residues. Germline loops: CDR1 SGHRS, CDR2 YFSETQ. In nucleotides, the CDR3 is TGCGCCAGCGGACTAGCGGGGGCCCCCACAGATACGCAGTATTTT. This translates into CASGLAGAPTDTQYF.

The V gene is TRBV6-5, the J gene TRBJ2-4, with 7 nucleotides matching TRBD1. In germline, CDR1 is MNHEY, CDR2 SVGAGI. This CDR3 region has 12 residues. V gave up 5 bases and J gave up 7 bases; unmatched junction bases: 2. Here the CDR3 DNA reads TGTGCCAGCAGTGACAGGGTGAACATTCAGTACTTC. It is translated as CASSDRVNIQYF.

The chain recombines TRBV7-2 with TRBJ2-7; possible D gene TRBD2, 6 bases. Germline V gives CDR1 SGHTA, CDR2 FQGNSA. The CDR3 totals 14 residues. Trimming shortened V by 5 bases and J by 2 bases, and 13 bases separated the two germline ends. The CDR3 DNA reads as TGTGCCAGCAGCCGGGGAGGTTCGGCCTACGAGCAGTACTTC. Translation: CASSRGGSAYEQYF.

The CDR3 sequence is CASSYRVRDRVTEQFF. Here the CDR3 DNA reads TGTGCCAGCAGTTATCGGGTGAGGGACAGGGTTACTGAGCAGTTCTTC. J is TRBJ2-1 and V is TRBV6-5; TRBD1 matches 9 bases. This CDR3 has 16 residues. With V trimmed by 3 bases and J by 9 bases, 12 bases remained unmatched. Germline-derived CDR1 and CDR2 are MNHEY and SVGAGI.

V gene TRBV19 combines with J gene TRBJ2-1; tentative D call: TRBD1 (6 bases). Germline values: CDR1 LNHDA, CDR2 SQIVND (reference sequence). This CDR3 comprises 17 residues. V was cut by 2 bases and J by 0 bases, with 14 bases left in between. CDR3 residues: CASSISGGSGSYNEQFF. CDR3 coding DNA: TGTGCCAGTAGTATAAGTGGGGGCTCGGGCTCCTACAATGAGCAGTTCTTC.

The chain links TRBV19 to TRBJ2-7, with D possibly being TRBD1 (5 bases). CDR1 is LNHDA and CDR2 is SQIVND in the germline V gene (reference sequence). V dropped 5 bases and J dropped 3 bases, with 17 bases sitting between them. The CDR3 length is 15 residues. CDR3 region: CASSGAQGRLYEQYF. CDR3 coding DNA: TGTGCCAGTAGTGGAGCCCAGGGCCGACTCTACGAGCAGTACTTC.

The chain has TRBV6-1 and TRBJ1-2, with 10 bases that match TRBD1. Germline lookup yields CDR1 MNHNS and CDR2 SASEGT. There are 15 residues in the CDR3. The V segment lost 4 bases and the J segment 8 bases; nucleotides outside the gene matches: 10. Written as DNA, the CDR3 is TGTGCCAGCAGTGCGCGATCCGGGACAGGGGAGGGCTACACCTTC. Translating gives CASSARSGTGEGYTF.

The V gene is TRBV27, the J gene TRBJ2-1, with 8 positions matching TRBD2. The junction had 8 bases not matched to a gene; V was cut back by 3 bases and J by 7 bases. CDR1 and CDR2 (germline): MNHEY, SMNVEV (reference sequence). CDR3 length: 15 residues. CDR3 region: CASSFSGKARNEQFF. As DNA, the CDR3 is TGTGCCAGCAGTTTTAGCGGGAAGGCAAGGAATGAGCAGTTCTTC.

V is TRBV7-9 and J is TRBJ1-1; TRBD1 agrees at 7 bases. CDR1 and CDR2 (germline): SEHNR, FQNEAQ (reference sequence). V lost 4 bases to trimming and J lost 0 bases; unmatched junction nucleotides: 2. The CDR3 covers 14 residues. The CDR3 coding sequence is TGTGCCAGCAGCTCGGGACAGTTGAACACTGAAGCTTTCTTT. It translates to CASSSGQLNTEAFF.

This chain joins TRBV7-2 and TRBJ2-5, with TRBD2 matching over 11 bases. The CDR3 contains 13 residues. Trimming at V came to 1 base and at J to 9 bases, leaving 1 base not matched to a gene. From germline, CDR1 is SGHTA and CDR2 FQGNSA. In nucleotides, the CDR3 is TGTGCCAGCAGCTTAGTTAGCGGGAGGGCCCAGTACTTC. This encodes CASSLVSGRAQYF.

The chain combines TRBV27 with TRBJ2-6; unclear D gene. CDR1 is MNHEY and CDR2 is SMNVEV in the germline V gene (reference sequence). The CDR3 length is 15 residues. Trimming took off 4 bases at V and 1 base at J, with 8 bases between the two ends. The CDR3 loop reads CASSSVISGANVLTF. CDR3 coding DNA: TGTGCCAGCAGTTCAGTTATTTCTGGGGCCAACGTCCTGACTTTC. The full variable domain, in which reference TRBV27 and TRBJ2-6 provide the parts outside the CDR3, is EAQVTQNPRYLITVTGKKLTVTCSQNMNHEYMSWYRQDPGLGLRQIYYSMNVEVTDKGDVPEGYKVSRKEKRNFPLILESPSPNQTSLYFCASSSVISGANVLTFGAGSRLTVL.

The gene calls are TRBV7-2 and TRBJ2-1; 7 positions match TRBD2. CDR3 size: 16 residues. V lost 1 base to trimming and J lost 4 bases; unmatched junction nucleotides: 7. Germline V gene sequence: CDR1 SGHTA, CDR2 FQGNSA. This chain's CDR3 is CASSLVPGGGYNEQFF. As DNA, the CDR3 is TGTGCCAGCAGCTTAGTTCCGGGAGGTGGGTACAATGAGCAGTTCTTC.

The rearrangement links TRBV27 to TRBJ2-3; 10 bases are shared with TRBD2. The CDR3 extends over 16 amino acids. The germline gives CDR1 MNHEY, CDR2 SMNVEV (reference sequence). The V and J ends lost 3 bases and 1 base, in that order; junction bases with no gene match: 4. This CDR3 reads CASSFLAGVGTDTQYF. Here the CDR3 DNA reads TGTGCCAGCAGTTTCCTAGCGGGAGTGGGCACAGATACGCAGTATTTT.

The V call is TRBV19, the J call TRBJ2-5; 7 bases are shared with TRBD1. CDR1 and CDR2 (germline): LNHDA, SQIVND (reference sequence). CDR3 size: 14 residues. Trimming at V came to 3 bases and at J to 5 bases, leaving 6 bases not matched to a gene. The CDR3 spells CASSIGTQGETQYF. CDR3 DNA sequence: TGTGCCAGTAGTATTGGAACACAGGGGGAGACCCAGTACTTC.

V usage is TRBV11-2 and J usage is TRBJ1-3; TRBD1 matches at 9 bases. Per germline, CDR1 SGHAT and CDR2 FQNNGV. The V gene end was trimmed by 6 bases and the J gene end by 4 bases; junction bases not matched to a gene: 10. This CDR3 region has 16 residues. As DNA, the CDR3 is TGTGCCAGCAGACCTGGGACAGGGTTCGTCGGAAACACCATATATTTT. It is translated as CASRPGTGFVGNTIYF. The whole variable domain, remainder taken from reference TRBV11-2 and TRBJ1-3, is EAGVAQSPRYKIIEKRQSVAFWCNPISGHATLYWYQQILGQGPKLLIQFQNNGVVDDSQLPKDRFSAERLKGVDSTLKIQPAKLEDSAVYLCASRPGTGFVGNTIYFGEGSWLTVV.

The gene calls are TRBV10-2 and TRBJ2-2; 12 bases fit TRBD1. The CDR3 is 15 amino acids. Germline V gene sequence: CDR1 WSHSY, CDR2 SAAADI. J lost 4 bases, V lost 8 bases, and 5 bases had no gene match. Written as DNA, the CDR3 is TGCGCCAGCGGGGACAGGGGGCGCGTCACCGGGGAGCTGTTTTTT. The encoded protein is CASGDRGRVTGELFF.

The CDR3 reads CASSLVFRQGRGSQETQYF. In nucleotides, the CDR3 is TGTGCCAGCAGTTTAGTTTTCCGACAGGGAAGGGGGTCCCAAGAGACCCAGTACTTC. The chain recombines TRBV27 with TRBJ2-5, with 7 bases aligning to TRBD1. Trimming cost V 2 bases and J 1 base; bases outside gene matches: 16. CDR3 length: 19 residues. CDR1 and CDR2 (germline): MNHEY, SMNVEV (reference sequence).

The chain carries TRBV6-6 and TRBJ1-6; 8 bases are a match to TRBD1. The CDR3 totals 14 residues. V trimming: 6 bases; J trimming: 9 bases; junction bases outside the gene matches: 7. The germline gives CDR1 MNHNY, CDR2 SVGAGI (reference sequence). DNA for the CDR3: TGTGCCAGCAGCGCGACAGGGGACAGTTCACCCCTCCACTTT. Encoded protein: CASSATGDSSPLHF.

V and J are TRBV5-1 and TRBJ2-7; D is perhaps TRBD2 (6 bases). The CDR3 is made up of 15 amino acids. Germline values: CDR1 SGHRS, CDR2 YFSETQ. V was trimmed by 4 bases and J by 6 bases, leaving 20 bases between them. Here the CDR3 reads CASSPRASAFGEQYF. The CDR3 DNA sequence: TGCGCCAGCAGCCCAAGGGCTAGCGCCTTTGGCGAGCAGTACTTC.